Shown below are 24 T cell receptor beta chains from a single sample sequenced in a study of control samples from healthy donors and cancer patients. Method: immunoSEQ multiplex PCR; TCRdb's copy keeps in-frame clones and lacks some. The sample has 90,000 to 150,000 clones, about nine tenths seen once. The sequencing input was blood. Receptors originate from a man between 40 and 49 years old in good health.

The CDR3 DNA sequence: TGTGCCAGCTCACCACAGGGGAACTATGGCTACACCTTC. This encodes CASSPQGNYGYTF. This sequence joins TRBV18 and TRBJ1-2, with D possibly being TRBD1 (5 bases). The CDR3 covers 13 residues. V was shortened by 1 base and J by 2 bases, with 5 bases between the two germline ends. Per the germline V gene, CDR1 is KGHSH and CDR2 is LQKENI.

This chain joins TRBV7-6 and TRBJ2-7; 7 bases are a match to TRBD1. The CDR3 spans 14 residues. Per germline, CDR1 SGHVS and CDR2 FNYEAQ. Germline trimming cut 5 bases from V and 2 bases from J; bases unmatched to any gene: 6. DNA for the CDR3: TGTGCCAGCAGCCTTATTACAGGGGCCTACGAGCAGTACTTC. The encoded protein is CASSLITGAYEQYF.

V gene TRBV3-1 (or the pseudogene TRBV3-2) combines with J gene TRBJ1-5; 8 bases line up with TRBD1. V shed 1 base, J shed 11 bases, and the junction held 10 bases outside the gene matches. The CDR3 runs to 15 residues. Germline V lookup: CDR1 LGHDT, CDR2 YNNKEL (reference sequence). CDR3 protein: CASSQGTGPTISQHF. In DNA form, the CDR3 reads TGTGCCAGCAGCCAAGGGACAGGGCCGACTATCTCCCAGCATTTT.

V gene TRBV11-2 combines with J gene TRBJ2-7; 7 bases fit TRBD1. The CDR3 contains 14 residues. Trimming removed 0 bases from V and 5 bases from J; junction bases left unmatched: 4. Germline V gives CDR1 SGHAT, CDR2 FQNNGV. The CDR3 region is CASSLDEQGHEQYF. As DNA, the CDR3 is TGTGCCAGCAGCTTAGATGAACAGGGGCACGAGCAGTACTTC.

CDR3 protein: CASSPREASYGYTF. In nucleotides, the CDR3 is TGTGCCAGCTCACCCCGAGAGGCCAGCTATGGCTACACCTTC. The rearrangement uses TRBV18 and TRBJ1-2, with D unclear. The ends were cut back, 3 bases at V and 4 bases at J, with 12 bases in the middle. Germline lookup yields CDR1 KGHSH and CDR2 LQKENI. The CDR3 extends over 14 amino acids.

The chain links TRBV25-1 to TRBJ2-6, with D possibly being TRBD1 (5 bases). Trimming took 2 bases from V and 3 from J, leaving 5 bases between them. Germline lookup yields CDR1 MGHDK and CDR2 SYGVNS. The CDR3 runs 14 residues. The CDR3 bases are TGTGCCAGCAGTGAAACAGGTGGGGCCAACGTCCTGACTTTC. This encodes CASSETGGANVLTF.

For the CDR3, the DNA is TGTGCCAGCAGCTTAGATACAGGGGTGGACGGCTACACCTTC. Encoded protein: CASSLDTGVDGYTF. The gene calls are TRBV11-3 and TRBJ1-2; 7 positions agree with TRBD1. Germline V lookup: CDR1 SGHNT, CDR2 YENEEA. The CDR3 loop spans 14 amino acids. With V trimmed by 0 bases and J by 8 bases, 6 bases remained unmatched.

The genes are TRBV29-1 and TRBJ2-5; 7 positions agree with TRBD1. From germline, CDR1 is SQVTM and CDR2 ANQGSEA. This CDR3 is built from 13 residues. With 3 bases clipped from V and 1 base from J, the junction kept 2 bases outside the gene matches. In DNA, the CDR3 is TGCAGCGTTGAGGGACAGTTCCAAGAGACCCAGTACTTC. Translating gives CSVEGQFQETQYF.

The chain combines TRBV7-9 with TRBJ2-7, with 8 bases lining up with TRBD2. Germline lookup yields CDR1 SEHNR and CDR2 FQNEAQ (reference sequence). CDR3 size: 15 residues. V shed 4 bases and J 0 bases; nucleotides not matched to a gene: 5. The CDR3 sequence is CASSSSGTSSYEQYF. As DNA, the CDR3 is TGTGCCAGCAGCTCCTCCGGGACTAGCTCCTACGAGCAGTACTTC.

V and J are TRBV5-5 and TRBJ2-3, with D uncertain. CDR3 length: 12 amino acids. V was clipped by 0 bases and J by 5 bases, with 4 bases between them. Per germline, CDR1 SGHKS and CDR2 YYEKEE (reference sequence). The CDR3 DNA is TGTGCCAGCAGCTTGGAACGAGATACGCAGTATTTT. Protein product: CASSLERDTQYF.

This chain connects TRBV19 to TRBJ2-7; TRBD1 matches at 8 bases. The CDR3 is 18 residues long. The ends lost 1 base at V and 0 bases at J; junction bases unmatched: 11. CDR1 and CDR2 (germline): LNHDA, SQIVND (reference sequence). For the CDR3, the DNA is TGTGCCAGTAGTATAGGGACAGGGATACCCCCGAACTCCTACGAGCAGTACTTC. As protein: CASSIGTGIPPNSYEQYF. Complete variable domain (other parts from reference TRBV19 and TRBJ2-7): DGGITQSPKYLFRKEGQNVTLSCEQNLNHDAMYWYRQDPGQGLRLIYYSQIVNDFQKGDIAEGYSVSREKKESFPLTVTSAQKNPTAFYLCASSIGTGIPPNSYEQYFGPGTRLTVT.

The V gene is TRBV21-1, the J gene TRBJ2-7; the table assigns TRBD1, which was not confirmed against the DNA. TRBV21-1 is annotated as a pseudogene. The CDR3 runs to 12 residues. CDR3 residues: CASSTRGNEQYF. The CDR3 DNA reads TGTGCCAGCAGCACCAGGGGTAACGAGCAGTACTTC.

The rearrangement joins TRBV4-2 to TRBJ2-5, with 8 bases identical to TRBD1. V was clipped by 0 bases and J by 7 bases; unmatched bases: 7. CDR1 and CDR2 from the germline V gene are LGHNA and YNFKEQ. The CDR3 is 15 amino acids. The CDR3 region has the DNA TGTGCCAGCAGCCAAGATCGCAGGGGGCAATGGACCCAGTACTTC. It codes for CASSQDRRGQWTQYF.

The chain combines TRBV3-1 (or the pseudogene TRBV3-2) with TRBJ1-1; D possibly corresponds to TRBD1 (5 bases). CDR3 length: 14 amino acids. V lost 1 base to trimming and J lost 7 bases, with 13 bases between them. Per germline, CDR1 LGHDT and CDR2 YNNKEL (reference sequence). CDR3 loop: CASSQVPQAGEAFF. CDR3 coding DNA: TGTGCCAGCAGCCAAGTCCCACAGGCGGGTGAAGCTTTCTTT.

V and J are TRBV10-3 and TRBJ2-5; perhaps TRBD1 as D (5 bases). V dropped 3 bases and J dropped 3 bases, with 11 bases sitting between them. The length of the CDR3 is 14 residues. Per germline, CDR1 ENHRY and CDR2 SYGVKD. CDR3 in amino acids: CAISDMTAEETQYF. The CDR3 nucleotides are TGTGCCATCAGTGATATGACAGCAGAAGAGACCCAGTACTTC.

This clone has more than one count but fewer than ten. The V gene is TRBV12-2, the J gene TRBJ1-1; no check of the table's D call, TRBD1, against the DNA was made. TRBV12-2 is termed a pseudogene. The CDR3 contains 16 residues. This CDR3 reads CASRYPPQGQNTEAFF. The CDR3 nucleotides are TGTGCAAGTCGCTATCCTCCCCAGGGACAGAACACTGAAGCTTTCTTT.

The V and J genes are TRBV2 and TRBJ1-5, with D possibly TRBD1 on 5 matching bases. The CDR3 sequence is 14 residues long. Trimming left V 6 bases short and J 0 bases short, with 9 bases between. CDR1 is SNHLY and CDR2 is FYNNEI in the germline V gene. Here the CDR3 reads CASRTDNSNQPQHF. CDR3 sequence (DNA): TGTGCCAGCAGGACAGACAATAGCAATCAGCCCCAGCATTTT.

This clone was found many times. This chain connects TRBV18 to TRBJ2-7; 8 nucleotides match TRBD1. The germline gives CDR1 KGHSH, CDR2 LQKENI. V trimming: 4 bases; J trimming: 4 bases; junction bases outside the gene matches: 3. The CDR3 consists of 13 residues. Here the CDR3 reads CASSLGTGYEQYF. The DNA for the CDR3 is TGTGCCAGCTCACTTGGGACAGGATACGAGCAGTACTTC.

This rearrangement joins TRBV2 to TRBJ1-4; possible D gene TRBD1, 6 bases. V was shortened by 2 bases and J by 7 bases, with 11 bases between the two germline ends. CDR3 length: 14 amino acids. In germline, CDR1 is SNHLY, CDR2 FYNNEI. CDR3 bases: TGTGCCAGCAGTGAATGGGGGGGCGGTGAAAAACTGTTTTTT. This gives the protein CASSEWGGGEKLFF.

The V call is TRBV19, the J call TRBJ2-2, with D possibly TRBD1 on 6 matching bases. This CDR3 is built from 14 residues. Germline CDR1 reads LNHDA; CDR2 reads SQIVND (reference sequence). The ends were cut back, 4 bases at V and 1 base at J, with 7 bases in the middle. The CDR3 spells CASSKQGNTGELFF. The DNA of the CDR3 is TGTGCCAGTAGTAAACAGGGGAACACCGGGGAGCTGTTTTTT.

With respect to this clone: The sample contains more than one DNA sequence encoding this CDR3. The J gene is TRBJ2-7, the V gene TRBV4-1, with 8 nucleotides matching TRBD1. Germline V gene lookup returns CDR1 MGHRA and CDR2 YSYEKL. The CDR3 contains 15 residues. With V trimmed by 2 bases and J by 2 bases, 5 bases remained unmatched. The CDR3 spells CASSQPGQATYEQYF. In DNA, the CDR3 is TGCGCCAGCAGCCAACCGGGACAGGCCACCTACGAGCAGTACTTC.

This clone was seen only once. The chain combines TRBV6-1 with TRBJ2-7; TRBD2 might be the D (6 bases). Between the trimmed V and J ends, which lost 0 bases and 2 bases, there was a span of 11 bases. The CDR3 consists of 15 residues. CDR1 is MNHNS, CDR2 SASEGT, per germline. CDR3 amino acids: CASSEAGGPPYEQYF. The CDR3 DNA reads as TGTGCCAGCAGTGAAGCGGGGGGACCTCCCTACGAGCAGTACTTC.

This chain uses TRBV2 with TRBJ2-7, with 7 bases identical to TRBD1. V lost 7 bases and J lost 2; bases outside the gene matches: 5. The CDR3 covers 13 residues. Germline values: CDR1 SNHLY, CDR2 FYNNEI. For the CDR3, the DNA is TGTGCCAGCACCAGACAGGGAACCTACGAGCAGTACTTC. Translating gives CASTRQGTYEQYF.

This clone was seen a few times. The chain uses TRBV30 and TRBJ1-1; D is ambiguous. The germline V gene has CDR1 GTSNPN and CDR2 SVGIG (reference sequence). The CDR3 is 12 amino acids. V was pared by 4 bases and J by 0 bases, with 6 bases between. DNA of the CDR3: TGTGCCTGGACCCTTATGAACACTGAAGCTTTCTTT. It codes for CAWTLMNTEAFF.